One and the same sample provided the 30 T cell receptor beta chains below, sequenced in a study of shared clonotypes between healthy human individuals (dated by TCRdb to the early 2020s). Receptors were amplified or captured by the immunoSEQ multiplex PCR assay. TCRdb limited this immuneACCESS table to in-frame rearrangements with V and J called. A share of clones is missing; checked studies link under half to unresolved V genes, and the rest is unexplained. For this sample the table gives about 730,000 clones, of which 72% were detected only once. Around 1.7% of the sample is taken by the ten largest. Sequencing was performed on memory CD4+ T cells sorted from blood. Sample cell subset or site, as interpreted from the label and publication: CD45RA-negative fraction. Every receptor here comes from a woman aged 25 to 39 in good health.

V and J are TRBV28 and TRBJ2-7; a possible D gene is TRBD2 (6 bases). The CDR3 length is 13 residues. Per germline, CDR1 MDHEN and CDR2 SYDVKM. The V gene lost 7 bases and the J gene lost 2 bases, with 12 bases spanning the gap. Here the CDR3 DNA reads TGTGCCAGCATGGCGGGGCGCCCCTACGAGCAGTACTTC. It translates to CASMAGRPYEQYF.

The chain carries TRBV7-9 and TRBJ1-1; unclear D gene. The CDR3 consists of 14 residues. The V end lost 4 bases, the J end lost 5 bases, and 14 bases lay between the germline ends. Per the germline V gene, CDR1 is SEHNR and CDR2 is FQNEAQ (reference sequence). The CDR3 sequence is CASSSTEDPTEAFF. The CDR3, as DNA: TGTGCCAGCAGCTCAACAGAGGACCCTACTGAAGCTTTCTTT.

The chain employs TRBV5-6 and TRBJ2-7; TRBD2 aligns across 11 bases. Unmatched junction bases numbered 3, after V lost 4 bases and J lost 3 bases. This CDR3 has 14 amino acids. CDR1 SGHDT and CDR2 YYEEEE come from the germline V gene. The CDR3 sequence is CASSGGLADYEQYF. DNA for the CDR3: TGTGCCAGCAGCGGGGGACTAGCGGACTACGAGCAGTACTTC.

In the case of this clone: One base away lies a much larger clone, so this may be a sequencing read error. The sample carries other DNA sequences with the same CDR3. The chain couples TRBV5-1 to TRBJ1-1, with D possibly matching TRBD1 (5 bases). CDR1 and CDR2 from the germline V gene are SGHRS and YFSETQ. Trimming stripped 5 bases from V and 1 base from J, with 9 bases between. The CDR3 consists of 13 residues. CDR3 DNA sequence: TGCGCCAGCAGAGGGGAGCGGAACACTGAAGCTTTCTTT. Its translation: CASRGERNTEAFF.

The chain uses TRBV2 and TRBJ1-2, with D perhaps matching TRBD1 (5 bases). V was clipped by 4 bases and J by 3 bases, with 9 bases between them. Germline CDR1 SNHLY, CDR2 FYNNEI. This CDR3 has 13 amino acids. Written as DNA, the CDR3 is TGTGCCAGCAGTGGGAGCAGGGACTATGGCTACACCTTC. This encodes CASSGSRDYGYTF.

J is TRBJ2-7 and V is TRBV10-1, with D unresolved. The CDR3 is 13 amino acids. V was clipped by 4 bases and J by 5 bases, with 12 bases between them. Germline lookup yields CDR1 WNHNN and CDR2 SYGVQD (reference sequence). CDR3 amino acids: CASSGTIQDEQYF. The CDR3 DNA follows: TGCGCCAGCAGTGGGACGATTCAGGACGAGCAGTACTTC.

CDR3 bases: TGTGCCAGCAGTTACGTGTGGAACACTGAAGCTTTCTTT. It encodes CASSYVWNTEAFF. The rearrangement links TRBV6-5 to TRBJ1-1, with D uncertain. There are 13 residues in the CDR3. Germline values: CDR1 MNHEY, CDR2 SVGAGI. Trimming removed 2 bases from V and 1 base from J, with 5 bases in between.

The rearrangement links TRBV7-6 to TRBJ2-5, with 7 nucleotides matching TRBD2. The CDR3 spans 15 residues. The V and J ends lost 2 bases and 2 bases, in that order; junction bases with no gene match: 5. Germline assignment: CDR1 SGHVS and CDR2 FNYEAQ. The CDR3 is CASSLWTGLQETQYF. In DNA, the CDR3 is TGTGCCAGCAGCTTATGGACGGGACTACAAGAGACCCAGTACTTC.

The chain links TRBV7-9 to TRBJ1-2; the D gene is possibly TRBD1 (5 bases). Germline lookup yields CDR1 SEHNR and CDR2 FQNEAQ (reference sequence). V was clipped by 5 bases and J by 8 bases, with 15 bases between them. The CDR3 has 13 amino acids. The CDR3 region has the DNA TGTGCCAGCAGCCCTCTTCTCGGGGGAGGCTACACCTTC. Translating gives CASSPLLGGGYTF.

The chain couples TRBV30 to TRBJ2-5; 9 bases map to TRBD2. CDR3 length: 15 amino acids. Germline V gives CDR1 GTSNPN, CDR2 SVGIG (reference sequence). The V and J ends lost 1 base and 2 bases, in that order; junction bases with no gene match: 5. The CDR3 loop is CAWSGGTSSQETQYF. The CDR3 region has the DNA TGTGCCTGGAGTGGAGGGACTAGCTCACAAGAGACCCAGTACTTC.

This clone has a handful of counts. This chain joins TRBV15 and TRBJ2-6, with a weak D call TRBD1 (5 bases). CDR3 length: 16 amino acids. Trimming took 0 bases from V and 1 from J, leaving 7 bases between them. Germline V gene lookup returns CDR1 LNHNV and CDR2 YYDKDF (reference sequence). The CDR3 loop reads CATSRDAGSGANVLTF. CDR3 in DNA: TGTGCCACCAGCAGAGATGCAGGGTCTGGGGCCAACGTCCTGACTTTC.

V gene TRBV11-2 combines with J gene TRBJ2-5, with TRBD2 identical over 8 bases. The germline CDR1 and CDR2 sequences are SGHAT and FQNNGV. The V and J ends lost 7 bases and 7 bases, in that order; junction bases with no gene match: 14. CDR3 length equals 15 residues. DNA of the CDR3: TGTGCCAGCACTTTAAGGACTAGCAGGGAGGCGACCCAGTACTTC. Amino acids: CASTLRTSREATQYF.

The V call is TRBV28, the J call TRBJ2-5; tentatively, D is TRBD1 or TRBD2 (5 bases each). This CDR3 contains 13 residues. V lost 4 bases and J lost 3, with 9 bases in between. The germline gives CDR1 MDHEN, CDR2 SYDVKM. CDR3 DNA sequence: TGTGCCAGCAGTTCCGGGACCGAAGAGACCCAGTACTTC. As protein: CASSSGTEETQYF.

The V and J genes are TRBV11-3 and TRBJ2-2, with 7 positions matching TRBD1. Trimming removed 5 bases from V and 5 bases from J; junction bases left unmatched: 5. This CDR3 is built from 14 residues. The V gene's germline CDR1 is SGHNT and CDR2 YENEEA. The CDR3 protein is CASSPQTGTGELFF. DNA for the CDR3: TGTGCCAGCAGCCCTCAGACAGGGACCGGGGAGCTGTTTTTT.

A note on this clone: The identical CDR3 is also encoded by other nucleotide sequences in the sample. The gene calls are TRBV10-3 and TRBJ2-3; D remains ambiguous. This CDR3 has 12 residues. CDR1 is ENHRY and CDR2 is SYGVKD in the germline V gene. V lost 6 bases, J lost 6 bases, and 10 bases lay in between. CDR3 sequence (DNA): TGTGCCATCAGCGACCCTTCGGATACGCAGTATTTT. Translating it yields CAISDPSDTQYF.

J is TRBJ2-7 and V is TRBV4-2; TRBD2 might be the D (6 bases). CDR1 is LGHNA, CDR2 YNFKEQ, per germline. The CDR3 runs 16 residues. Trimming left V 4 bases short and J 3 bases short, with 19 bases between. CDR3 sequence: CASSRLRDSMIYEQYF. CDR3 DNA: TGTGCCAGCAGCCGCCTTCGGGACTCCATGATCTACGAGCAGTACTTC.

This clone was counted between two and nine times. This chain uses TRBV4-1 with TRBJ1-5; TRBD1 might be the D (5 bases). The CDR3 covers 16 residues. The germline V gene encodes CDR1 MGHRA and CDR2 YSYEKL. V dropped 1 base and J dropped 1 base, with 11 bases sitting between them. CDR3 region: CASSQASGHSNQPQHF. The CDR3, as DNA: TGCGCCAGCAGCCAAGCATCAGGGCACAGCAATCAGCCCCAGCATTTT.

This clone was counted many times. V is TRBV7-8 and J is TRBJ2-5; TRBD2 aligns across 9 bases. Per germline, CDR1 SGHVS and CDR2 FQNEAQ. The CDR3 contains 17 residues. V shed 6 bases, J shed 5 bases, and the junction held 16 bases outside the gene matches. CDR3 in DNA: TGTGCCAGCAGTCGCCTCGCGGGGGGGTTCTCCGGGGAGACCCAGTACTTC. This gives the protein CASSRLAGGFSGETQYF.

This clone was detected once. This chain links TRBV5-6 with TRBJ2-1, with D possibly TRBD1 on 6 matching bases. The V end lost 5 bases, the J end lost 4 bases, and 19 bases lay between the germline ends. From germline, CDR1 is SGHDT and CDR2 YYEEEE. CDR3 length equals 16 residues. The CDR3 loop reads CASRETGSLSYNEQFF. The DNA for the CDR3 is TGTGCCAGCAGGGAAACAGGGTCCCTCTCTTACAATGAGCAGTTCTTC.

The gene calls are TRBV15 and TRBJ2-2, with 12 nucleotides matching TRBD2. The trim removed 7 bases at V and 7 bases at J, leaving 7 bases unmatched. This CDR3 comprises 15 residues. Germline CDR1 and CDR2: LNHNV and YYDKDF (reference sequence). The chain's CDR3 is CATNILAGGSGELFF. As DNA, the CDR3 is TGTGCCACCAACATACTAGCGGGAGGCAGCGGGGAGCTGTTTTTT.

The chain carries TRBV4-1 and TRBJ2-2; tentatively, D is TRBD1 (5 bases). Trimming removed 1 base at V and 4 bases at J, with 16 bases between. The CDR3 spans 17 residues. The V gene's germline CDR1 is MGHRA and CDR2 YSYEKL. This CDR3 is CASSQGDSWATTGELFF. In DNA form, the CDR3 reads TGCGCCAGCAGCCAAGGAGACAGTTGGGCGACCACCGGGGAGCTGTTTTTT.

The chain is built from TRBV27 and TRBJ2-1; D gene ambiguous. Germline V lookup: CDR1 MNHEY, CDR2 SMNVEV (reference sequence). V was clipped by 4 bases and J by 0 bases, with 13 bases between them. The CDR3 spans 16 residues. The CDR3 DNA is TGTGCCAGCAGTTCTCAATTGTTGAGCTCCTACAATGAGCAGTTCTTC. It encodes CASSSQLLSSYNEQFF.

J is TRBJ2-3 and V is TRBV14; D not certain. This CDR3 comprises 14 residues. CDR1 is SGHDN, CDR2 FVKESK, per germline. V was trimmed by 4 bases and J by 0 bases, leaving 8 bases between them. The CDR3 DNA reads TGTGCCAGCAGCCCCAGACGGAGCACAGATACGCAGTATTTT. It encodes CASSPRRSTDTQYF.

This sequence joins TRBV5-1 and TRBJ1-1, with 7 nucleotides matching TRBD1. Unmatched junction bases numbered 4, after V lost 0 bases and J lost 5 bases. The germline V gene encodes CDR1 SGHRS and CDR2 YFSETQ. The CDR3 length is 14 residues. The CDR3 protein is CASSLVRGQTEAFF. CDR3 coding DNA: TGCGCCAGCAGCTTGGTGAGGGGGCAAACTGAAGCTTTCTTT.

This clone came up once. This chain connects TRBV5-4 to TRBJ2-5; the D is unclear. The germline CDR1 and CDR2 sequences are SGHNT and YYREEE (reference sequence). The CDR3 length is 13 residues. With 3 bases removed from V and 1 base from J, the gap between germline ends came to 7 bases. The CDR3 bases are TGTGCCAGCAGCTCCCTCCCCCAAGAGACCCAGTACTTC. It is translated as CASSSLPQETQYF. Drawing the rest from reference TRBV5-4 and TRBJ2-5, the complete variable domain is ETGVTQSPTHLIKTRGQQVTLRCSSQSGHNTVSWYQQALGQGPQFIFQYYREEENGRGNFPPRFSGLQFPNYSSELNVNALELDDSALYLCASSSLPQETQYFGPGTRLLVL.

The rearrangement links TRBV18 to TRBJ1-1, with D possibly TRBD1 on 6 matching bases. CDR1 and CDR2 (germline): KGHSH, LQKENI. Trimming removed 3 bases at V and 2 bases at J, with 13 bases between. The CDR3 covers 15 residues. DNA of the CDR3: TGTGCCAGCTCACCGGGGCCACAGGGTAACACTGAAGCTTTCTTT. The encoded protein is CASSPGPQGNTEAFF.

This clone was detected many times. The chain employs TRBV6-1 and TRBJ2-5; 7 bases map to TRBD1. The CDR3 is 11 amino acids. From germline, CDR1 is MNHNS and CDR2 SASEGT. Losses at the gene ends were 8 bases for V and 14 bases for J; bases not matched to a gene: 11. CDR3 residues: CASEGQPMRYF. As DNA, the CDR3 is TGTGCCAGCGAGGGACAGCCCATGAGATACTTC.

This chain joins TRBV4-1 and TRBJ1-5; D possibly corresponds to TRBD1 (6 bases). Trimming removed 5 bases at V and 4 bases at J, with 15 bases between. The CDR3 loop spans 15 amino acids. Per the germline V gene, CDR1 is MGHRA and CDR2 is YSYEKL. The CDR3 protein is CASSKVGTLNQPQHF. CDR3 sequence (DNA): TGCGCCAGCAGCAAAGTCGGGACACTTAATCAGCCCCAGCATTTT.

The J gene is TRBJ2-3, the V gene TRBV6-1, with D perhaps matching TRBD2 (5 bases). Trimming shortened V by 6 bases and J by 3 bases, and 10 bases separated the two germline ends. CDR1 and CDR2 from the germline V gene are MNHNS and SASEGT. The CDR3 length is 13 residues. The DNA for the CDR3 is TGTGCCAGCAGCGCTCGGGATACAGATACGCAGTATTTT. This encodes CASSARDTDTQYF.

V usage is TRBV5-1 and J usage is TRBJ1-2, with TRBD1 matching over 11 bases. The germline CDR1 and CDR2 sequences are SGHRS and YFSETQ. This CDR3 comprises 14 residues. J lost 5 bases, V lost 4 bases, and 4 bases had no gene match. The CDR3 nucleotides read TGCGCCAGCAGCATCGGGACAGGGGGTTATGGCTACACCTTC. This encodes CASSIGTGGYGYTF. Variable domain in full (rest from reference TRBV5-1 and TRBJ1-2): KAGVTQTPRYLIKTRGQQVTLSCSPISGHRSVSWYQQTPGQGLQFLFEYFSETQRNKGNFPGRFSGRQFSNSRSEMNVSTLELGDSALYLCASSIGTGGYGYTFGSGTRLTVV.